This TCR beta chain was retrieved from a study of identical twins. This clonotype was seen ten or more times. Template switching added a universal primer binding site, and final cDNA carried unique molecular identifiers. TCRdb ran MiXCR on the 5' RACE reads and lists one entry per CDR3 protein. The sample has approximately 670,000 distinct CDR3 sequences; around 6.1% are singletons. Germline V CDR1 and CDR2: SSHAT, FNYEAQ (reference sequence). V was pared by 2 bases and J by 1 base, with 4 bases between. This CDR3 region has 13 residues. The TCR comes from a man aged 18 to 30 in good health. The sample was naive T cells sorted from blood. The chain employs TRBV7-7 and TRBJ2-3; D is unresolved. DNA for the CDR3: TGTGCCAGCAGCTTAATGCGCACAGATACGCAGTATTTT. It is translated as CASSLMRTDTQYF.